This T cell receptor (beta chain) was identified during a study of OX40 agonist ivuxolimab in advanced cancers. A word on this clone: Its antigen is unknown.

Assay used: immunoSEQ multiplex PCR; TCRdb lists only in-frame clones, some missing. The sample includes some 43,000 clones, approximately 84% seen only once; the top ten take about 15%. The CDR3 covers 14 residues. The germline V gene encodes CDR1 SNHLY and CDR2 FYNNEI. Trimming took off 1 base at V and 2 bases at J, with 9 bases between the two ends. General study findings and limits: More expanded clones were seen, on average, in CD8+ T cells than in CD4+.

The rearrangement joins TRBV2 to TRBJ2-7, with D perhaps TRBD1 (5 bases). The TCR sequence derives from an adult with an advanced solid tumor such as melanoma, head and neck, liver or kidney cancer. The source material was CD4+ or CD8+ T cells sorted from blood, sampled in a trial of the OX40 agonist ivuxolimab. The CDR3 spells CASSEGGLAYEQYF. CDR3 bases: TGTGCCAGCAGTGAAGGGGGCCTAGCCTACGAGCAGTACTTC.